This section outlines one TCR beta chain sequence together with its context. Its antigen remains undetermined. There are no base qualities to consult, and no much larger clone falls within one base. Library method: the immunoSEQ multiplex PCR assay. For the multiplex PCR, a mixture combining 60 forward primers for TCR Vbeta segments and 13 reverse primers for TCR Jbeta segments was used. A multiplex PCR assay on genomic DNA amplified the CDR3 region of rearranged TCR beta genes. Amplified TCR beta libraries were sequenced as 87-base-pair reads on the Illumina HiSeq System. From the authors' description of their analysis: Across the 700 or so repertoires, a later analysis counted approximately 75 million unique TCR beta chains, about 10 million of which were shared by at least two donors. A nearest-neighbor algorithm error-corrected the raw reads and collapsed the reads into unique sequences, merging closely related sequences to remove PCR and sequencing errors. V, D and J gene segments were assigned by aligning CDR3 sequences to IMGT reference sequences. For a sequence to be retained, at least a six-nucleotide match to both a V gene segment and a J gene segment was required. Rearrangements were classified as productive when the CDR3 lacked stop codons and remained in frame with V and J, and all other rearrangements were classified as non-productive. Following IMGT convention, CDR3 was defined as the stretch from the second conserved V-encoded cysteine up to the conserved J-encoded phenylalanine. Sequences without an unambiguous match to a single V gene segment were excluded from the earlier analysis of 450 to 750 of the donors. In an earlier analysis of 587 of the donors, V segments were called functional above 56.7% productive rearrangements and were called segregating when the between-donor standard deviation exceeded 5%. A statistical classification framework was built to diagnose cytomegalovirus status from the catalog of TCR beta chain sequences. A later analysis assigned V and J genes by comparing TCR nucleotide sequences with IMGT/GENE-DB human TR gene sequences. A later analysis assigned CDR3 sequences and most-parsimonious VDJ recombination scenarios with the TCRdist pipeline. A later analysis defined each TCR beta chain by its CDR3 amino acid sequence plus V-gene family, and excluded reads lacking a unique V-gene family. As a way to deal with suspected cross-contamination and a sequencing artifact, a later analysis dropped 592 nucleotide sequences that were highly shared and had low generation probability. A later analysis calculated a clonal expansion index for each public chain from normalized within-repertoire ranks of inferred template counts. A later analysis computed generation probabilities with a VDJ recombination model fitted to out-of-frame rearrangements, and checked the results against IGoR. In a later analysis, hypergeometric tests were used to score TCR-TCR, TCR-HLA and TCR-CMV co-occurrence, with a repertoire-size bias correction applied to TCR pairs. False discovery rates were estimated in a later analysis by permuting HLA or CMV assignments 20 times. A later analysis grouped co-occurring TCRs with DBSCAN, adding TCRdist sequence similarity when clustering within HLA-allele-positive subsets. Repertoires with fewer than 30,000 or more than 120,000 public chains, plus five repertoires with anomalous nucleotide sharing, were excluded from co-occurrence clustering. TCRdb retrieved this table from immuneACCESS and kept in-frame rearrangements only. Not all clones are present; in checked studies, unresolved V genes account for under half, and no reason is known for the remainder. The DNA gave D and trimming, while V, J and clone size come from that table. The sample yields nearly 300,000 clones; roughly 90% were counted once. The ten largest clones add up to roughly 4% of the sample.

This sample was included in a study of cytomegalovirus exposure and HLA in healthy donors (dated by TCRdb to the late 2010s). Regarding the study in general: An earlier analysis of approximately 590 of the donors reported 250 to 350 Gb of sequence data and around 120 million unique TCR beta sequences from approximately 180 million T cells. High-throughput TCR immunosequencing, statistical association of individual TCRs with disease status, and machine learning were combined to predict cytomegalovirus infection status. An earlier analysis of about 620 of the donors applied high-throughput TCR beta sequencing to assess whether each TCR beta V gene segment acted as functional or pseudogenic. The study profiled the T cell repertoires of about 720 subjects by immunosequencing and related them to cytomegalovirus serostatus. All discovery cohort repertoires had been generated using a single sequencing platform. Besides the first cohort of 550 to 750 subjects, a separate validation cohort made up of over 100 different subjects was used. Of the 398 genotyped donors, 81% were placed in the genetic ancestry cluster associated with self-reported Caucasian donors. Rather than using new phenotypic data, the later analysis identified candidate immune exposures from TCR beta sequences and from how often those sequences occurred across donors. The study aimed to test whether cataloging public T cell receptors could reveal signatures of past pathogen exposure. On average, approximately 250,000 unique TCR beta nucleotide sequences were sequenced per donor among 398 genotyped donors of the cohort, with around 19% of those sequences being non-productive. Because of strong linkage in the cohort, roughly five DR-DQ haplotypes were treated as single units for association and clustering. A later genetic analysis took genome-wide SNP genotypes for about 65% of the 666 donors and used that subset as a discovery cohort. To study patterns of TCR occurrence, a later analysis re-analyzed previously published TCR beta repertoires from 700 or so donors and added high-resolution HLA genotyping. Donor age, sex, ethnicity and CMV serostatus were collected together with the repertoire data. HLA typing covered class I and class II loci at four-digit resolution. The number of donors typed differed by locus, with about 629-640 for A, B, C, DRB1 and DQB1, roughly 520 for DQA1, 600 to 610 for DPA1, and under 490 for DPB1. An early release that covered some 630 HLA-typed donors contained approximately 300 gigabases of sequencing data and roughly 84 million unique TCR sequences. Overall study outcomes, separate from this receptor: In this cohort, only TCR beta chains were sequenced, and detectable features were limited by the absence of alpha or paired-chain data. In a later analysis, HLA-associated TCR beta chains were found to be more clonally expanded and to have lower generation probabilities than equally common non-associated chains. A cluster of highly shared sequence variants was judged likely to be a technical artifact of the sequencing pipeline. Because some donors lacked HLA typing at each locus, the association tests relied only on the typed subset. The 87-base-pair reads could not distinguish some IMGT-functional V segments, including TRBV6-2 and TRBV6-3, so those segments were excluded. Several of the top co-occurrence clusters appeared to be linked to parvovirus B19, influenza, CMV and Epstein-Barr virus, according to a later analysis. Seventeen rarely observed V segments, including chromosome 9 orphons, were excluded from the earlier analysis of 550 to 700 of the donors because counts were too low. CMV serostatus was the only immune exposure information available for the cohort. Most TCR sequences were observed very rarely across donors, whereas some public TCRs were present in many individuals. When HLA alleles, especially DR and DQ, strongly co-occurred, attributing TCR associations to individual alleles was difficult. A further reported finding was that TCR beta sequences accurately predicted the HLA-A and HLA-B alleles for most subjects in the first cohort. Broadly in line with IMGT annotations, most TCR beta V segments showed up in productive rearrangements about 87% or about 30% of the time in an earlier analysis of a few hundred of the donors. The study gave a list of some 150 TCR beta chains associated with cytomegalovirus. Cytomegalovirus status was reported to be diagnosed by the classifier with high specificity and sensitivity in both the original and validation cohorts. Compared with the roughly 710-donor mean, donors in an Asian-associated ancestry cluster had fewer N-insertions in productive TCRs, according to a later genetic analysis. The authors suggested that the approach could potentially be extended to other disease states and immunological phenotypes. In a later analysis, most CMV-associated TCR beta chains were found to appear HLA-restricted, with HLA associations seemingly driven largely by CMV exposure. Presence/absence analyses assumed roughly uniform sequencing depth across donors, an assumption that may not hold. Three of the identified cytomegalovirus-associated TCR beta chains were confirmed in vitro to be specific for cytomegalovirus antigens. At a false discovery rate of 0.05, a later analysis linked 15,000 to 20,000 TCR beta sequences to specific HLA alleles. According to a later analysis, TCR association rates differed among HLA loci, with DRB1 alleles showing the most associated TCRs and HLA-C alleles showing the fewest. In a later genetic analysis, a missense DCLRE1C variant was associated with V-gene and J-gene trimming of TCR beta chains, and the association was replicated in an independent cohort. Correlated functional status among segregating V segments might be attributable to linkage disequilibrium, but an unknown experimental factor could not be ruled out.

The cohort consisted of 670 or so healthy bone marrow donors. All cohort members were sampled while nominally healthy, although unrecorded immune exposures were likely present. The donor tested CMV seropositive and was one of the 289 seropositive cohort members. Every donor gave a peripheral blood sample, and the peripheral blood mononuclear cells from that sample were used for TCR beta sequencing. The Qiagen DNeasy Blood Extraction Kit was used to extract genomic DNA from the blood cell samples. Relative to germline, V is missing 1 base and J is missing 5 bases, with 5 bases of the junction outside any gene match. The germline V gene supplies CDR1 SGHAT and CDR2 FQNNGV. From the cysteine up to the phenylalanine, the CDR3 has a length of 15 residues. Just CDR3 DNA is preserved here, 45 bases in frame from base 1.

This TCR derives from a man in his forties or fifties in good health and CMV-seropositive. In this chain, TRBV11-2 is recombined with TRBJ2-3; 8 middle bases align to TRBD2. Sequencing input: PBMCs. The bases are TGTGCCAGCAGCTTAGGCGGGACTAGAGGAGATACGCAGTATTTT. It specifies CASSLGGTRGDTQYF.